This TCR beta chain derives from a study of T cell responses to AZD1222 COVID-19 vaccine. Whole-study findings and limits: In a largely white British group with more females than males, clonal diversity was possibly underestimated. Targets within unmutated variant regions were reportedly found for nearly half of spike-specific TCRs.

Profiling relied on immunoSEQ multiplex PCR, and the TCRdb table lists in-frame clones only, not all of them. The sample shows around 130,000 clones, around 90% of them seen only once. The CDR3 spans 15 residues. V gave up 6 bases and J gave up 6 bases; unmatched junction bases: 8. Germline CDR1 and CDR2: MDHEN and SYDVKM. To note about this clone: The antigen is unknown.

This receptor was identified in an adult who received the AZD1222 COVID-19 vaccine. The chain combines TRBV28 with TRBJ2-2; TRBD2 matches at 9 bases. This specimen consisted of peripheral blood, obtained 28 days after the second AZD1222 dose. The DNA of the CDR3 is TGTGCCAGCAGCTCCGGGACTAGCAGCCCCGGGGAGCTGTTTTTT. Translated, it gives CASSSGTSSPGELFF.